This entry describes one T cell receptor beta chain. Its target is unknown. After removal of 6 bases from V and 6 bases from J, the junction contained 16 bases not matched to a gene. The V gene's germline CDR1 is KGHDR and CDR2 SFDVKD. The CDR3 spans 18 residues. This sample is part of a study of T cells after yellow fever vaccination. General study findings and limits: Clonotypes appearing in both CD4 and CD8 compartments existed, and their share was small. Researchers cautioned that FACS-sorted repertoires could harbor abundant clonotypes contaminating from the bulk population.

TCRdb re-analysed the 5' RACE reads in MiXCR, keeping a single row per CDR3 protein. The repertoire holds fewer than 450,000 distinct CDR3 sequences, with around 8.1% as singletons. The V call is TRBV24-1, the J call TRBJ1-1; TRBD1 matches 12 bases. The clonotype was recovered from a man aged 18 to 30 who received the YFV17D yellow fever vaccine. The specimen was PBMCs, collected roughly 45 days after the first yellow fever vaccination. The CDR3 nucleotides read TGTGCCACCAGTCCTACCCCGGGACAGGGGGCGAAGCCGCCTGAAGCTTTCTTT. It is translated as CATSPTPGQGAKPPEAFF.